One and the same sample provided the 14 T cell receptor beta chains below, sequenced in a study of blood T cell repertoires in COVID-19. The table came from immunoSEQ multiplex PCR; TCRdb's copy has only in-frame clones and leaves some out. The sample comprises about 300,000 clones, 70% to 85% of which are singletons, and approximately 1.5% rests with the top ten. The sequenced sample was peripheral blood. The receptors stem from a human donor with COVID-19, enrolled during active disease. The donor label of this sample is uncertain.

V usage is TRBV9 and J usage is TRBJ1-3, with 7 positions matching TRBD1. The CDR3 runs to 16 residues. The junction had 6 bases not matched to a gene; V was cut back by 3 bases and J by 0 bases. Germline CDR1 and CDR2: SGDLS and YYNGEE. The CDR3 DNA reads TGTGCCAGCAGCGGCCCGGGACAGTTCTCTGGAAACACCATATATTTT. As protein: CASSGPGQFSGNTIYF.

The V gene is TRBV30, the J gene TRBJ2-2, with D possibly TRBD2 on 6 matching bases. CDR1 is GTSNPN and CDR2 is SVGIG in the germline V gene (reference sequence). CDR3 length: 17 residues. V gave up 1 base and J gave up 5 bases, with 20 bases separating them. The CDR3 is CAWSAGPGEMRTGELFF. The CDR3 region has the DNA TGTGCCTGGAGTGCCGGACCGGGGGAGATGAGAACCGGGGAGCTGTTTTTT.

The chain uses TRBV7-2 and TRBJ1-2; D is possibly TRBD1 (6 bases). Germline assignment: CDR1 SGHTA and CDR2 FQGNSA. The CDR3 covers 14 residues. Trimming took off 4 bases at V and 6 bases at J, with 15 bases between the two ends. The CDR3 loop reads CASSSTRDTDGYTF. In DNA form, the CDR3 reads TGTGCCAGCAGCTCAACCCGGGACACAGATGGCTACACCTTC.

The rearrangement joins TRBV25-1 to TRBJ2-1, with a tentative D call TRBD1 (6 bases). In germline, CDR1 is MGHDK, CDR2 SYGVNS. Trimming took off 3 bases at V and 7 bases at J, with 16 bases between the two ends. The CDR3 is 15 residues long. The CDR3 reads CASSDPITGRNEQFF. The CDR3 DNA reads TGTGCCAGCAGTGACCCAATAACAGGGCGAAATGAGCAGTTCTTC.

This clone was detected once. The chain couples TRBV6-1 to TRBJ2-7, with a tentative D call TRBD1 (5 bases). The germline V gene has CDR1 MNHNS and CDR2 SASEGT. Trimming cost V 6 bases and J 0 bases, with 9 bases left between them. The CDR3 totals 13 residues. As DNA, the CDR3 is TGTGCCAGCAGCGCGACAGTCTCCTACGAGCAGTACTTC. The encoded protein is CASSATVSYEQYF.

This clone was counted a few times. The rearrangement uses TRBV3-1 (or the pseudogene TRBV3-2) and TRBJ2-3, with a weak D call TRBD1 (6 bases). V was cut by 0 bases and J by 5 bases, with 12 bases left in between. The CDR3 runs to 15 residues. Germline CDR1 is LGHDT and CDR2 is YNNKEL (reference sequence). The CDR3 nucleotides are TGTGCCAGCAGCCAAGATCGGCAGGGGTTAGATACGCAGTATTTT. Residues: CASSQDRQGLDTQYF.

The CDR3 nucleotides read TGTGCCATCAGTGAGTCAAGAAGGACAATGAACACTGAAGCTTTCTTT. It yields the protein CAISESRRTMNTEAFF. The V and J genes are TRBV10-3 and TRBJ1-1; possible D gene TRBD1, 5 bases. This CDR3 comprises 16 residues. Trimming took 0 bases from V and 0 from J, leaving 11 bases between them. In germline, CDR1 is ENHRY, CDR2 SYGVKD.

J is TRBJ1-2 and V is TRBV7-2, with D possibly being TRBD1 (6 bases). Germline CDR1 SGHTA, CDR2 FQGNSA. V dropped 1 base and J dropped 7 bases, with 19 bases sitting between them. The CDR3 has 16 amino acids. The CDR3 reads CASSLGPTGSRIGYTF. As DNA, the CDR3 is TGTGCCAGCAGCTTAGGTCCGACAGGATCAAGGATTGGCTACACCTTC.

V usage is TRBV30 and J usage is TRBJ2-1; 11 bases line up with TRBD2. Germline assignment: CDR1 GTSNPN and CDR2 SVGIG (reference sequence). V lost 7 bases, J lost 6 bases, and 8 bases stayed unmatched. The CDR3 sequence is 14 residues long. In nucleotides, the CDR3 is TGTGCCTCCCCTGGGCTAGCGGGAGGCAATGAGCAGTTCTTC. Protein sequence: CASPGLAGGNEQFF.

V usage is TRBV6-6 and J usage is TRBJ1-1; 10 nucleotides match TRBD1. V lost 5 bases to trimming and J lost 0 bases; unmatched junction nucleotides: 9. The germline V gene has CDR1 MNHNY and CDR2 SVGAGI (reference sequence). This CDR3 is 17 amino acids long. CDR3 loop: CASSRDRGPILNTEAFF. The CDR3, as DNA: TGTGCCAGCAGTCGGGACAGGGGTCCCATCTTGAACACTGAAGCTTTCTTT.

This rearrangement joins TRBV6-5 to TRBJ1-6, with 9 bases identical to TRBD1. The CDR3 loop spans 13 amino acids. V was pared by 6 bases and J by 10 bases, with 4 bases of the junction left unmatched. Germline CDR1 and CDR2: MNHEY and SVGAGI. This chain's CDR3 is CASRSTGGSPLHF. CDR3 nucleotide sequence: TGTGCCAGCAGATCGACAGGGGGATCACCCCTCCACTTT.

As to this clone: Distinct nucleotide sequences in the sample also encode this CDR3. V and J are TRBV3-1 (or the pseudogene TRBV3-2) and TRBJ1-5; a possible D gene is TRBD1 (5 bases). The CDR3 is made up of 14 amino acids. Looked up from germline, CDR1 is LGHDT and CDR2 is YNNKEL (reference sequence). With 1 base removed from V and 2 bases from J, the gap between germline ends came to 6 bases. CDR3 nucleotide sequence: TGTGCCAGCAGCCAAGGGGGGGGCAATCAGCCCCAGCATTTT. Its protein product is CASSQGGGNQPQHF.

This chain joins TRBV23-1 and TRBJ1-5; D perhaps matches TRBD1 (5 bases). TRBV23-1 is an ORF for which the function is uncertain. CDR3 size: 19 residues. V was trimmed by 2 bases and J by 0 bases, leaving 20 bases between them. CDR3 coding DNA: TGCGCCAGCAGTCAAGTAACAGGACACTCGGCTTATAGCAATCAGCCCCAGCATTTT. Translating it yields CASSQVTGHSAYSNQPQHF.

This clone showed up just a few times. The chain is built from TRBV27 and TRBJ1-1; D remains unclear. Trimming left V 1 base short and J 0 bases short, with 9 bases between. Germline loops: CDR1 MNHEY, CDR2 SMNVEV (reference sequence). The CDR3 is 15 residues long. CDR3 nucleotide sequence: TGTGCCAGCAGTTTATTTTCTGCTATGAACACTGAAGCTTTCTTT. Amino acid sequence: CASSLFSAMNTEAFF.